A single sample gave rise to the 21 T cell receptor beta chains below, sequenced in a study of Ad26.COV2.S vaccination and SARS-CoV-2 variants (dated by TCRdb to 2020 to 2023). The time point label of this sample denotes: individuals recovered from natural SARS-CoV-2 infection. The library came from the immunoSEQ multiplex PCR assay. The table comes from immuneACCESS by way of TCRdb, which keeps in-frame sequences with V and J called. Part of the clones is missing from these tables; in studies checked, under half for an unresolved V gene and the rest for unknown reasons. Counted in this sample were nearly 95,000 clones; 82% of them appeared once. The ten largest account for more than 15% of the sample. Sequencing was performed on peripheral blood, taken after recovery from COVID-19. These receptors all stem from a human donor who had recovered from COVID-19.

The rearrangement joins TRBV10-3 to TRBJ2-3, with TRBD1 matching over 9 bases. J lost 4 bases, V lost 5 bases, and 4 bases had no gene match. CDR1 is ENHRY and CDR2 is SYGVKD in the germline V gene. The CDR3 has 14 amino acids. CDR3 nucleotide sequence: TGTGCCATCAGTCCGGGACAGGGAGCAGATACGCAGTATTTT. Encoded protein: CAISPGQGADTQYF.

The chain carries TRBV29-1 and TRBJ2-3; D may be TRBD2 (5 bases). The CDR3 is 15 residues long. Germline V lookup: CDR1 SQVTM, CDR2 ANQGSEA. With 0 bases removed from V and 4 bases from J, the gap between germline ends came to 14 bases. In nucleotides, the CDR3 is TGCAGCGTTGAAGATCGGACTGGACGGGCAGATACGCAGTATTTT. It specifies CSVEDRTGRADTQYF.

In this sample, this clone turned up a few times. The chain couples TRBV6-5 to TRBJ1-1; D not resolved. V lost 0 bases and J lost 0, with 5 bases in between. This CDR3 has 14 residues. Germline loops: CDR1 MNHEY, CDR2 SVGAGI. The DNA for the CDR3 is TGTGCCAGCAGTTACTCTGGGATGAACACTGAAGCTTTCTTT. Its translation: CASSYSGMNTEAFF.

This chain joins TRBV19 and TRBJ2-2; D is possibly TRBD1 (6 bases). V dropped 7 bases and J dropped 3 bases, with 15 bases sitting between them. Germline V gives CDR1 LNHDA, CDR2 SQIVND (reference sequence). The CDR3 runs 15 residues. The DNA of the CDR3 is TGTGCCAGTATATCAGGGGCCCTCGACACCGGGGAGCTGTTTTTT. It codes for CASISGALDTGELFF.

The chain uses TRBV29-1 and TRBJ2-3, with a possible D match to TRBD2 (6 bases). Germline loops: CDR1 SQVTM, CDR2 ANQGSEA. The CDR3 runs to 15 residues. V lost 5 bases, J lost 1 base, and 16 bases lay in between. This chain's CDR3 is CSVRGASDRTDTQYF. DNA of the CDR3: TGCAGCGTTCGGGGCGCTAGCGACCGCACAGATACGCAGTATTTT.

J is TRBJ2-1 and V is TRBV10-3; D is unclear. The CDR3 consists of 13 residues. Trimming shortened V by 2 bases and J by 3 bases, and 5 bases separated the two germline ends. Germline loops: CDR1 ENHRY, CDR2 SYGVKD. The DNA for the CDR3 is TGTGCCATCAGTGAGGCAGACTACAATGAGCAGTTCTTC. It codes for CAISEADYNEQFF.

The chain couples TRBV9 to TRBJ2-5, with D perhaps TRBD2 (5 bases). Germline CDR1 and CDR2: SGDLS and YYNGEE. This CDR3 contains 14 residues. V was pared by 4 bases and J by 3 bases, with 13 bases between. DNA of the CDR3: TGTGCCAGCAGCCCCCGGCGGGCCGAAGAGACCCAGTACTTC. Translated, it gives CASSPRRAEETQYF.

The genes are TRBV11-3 and TRBJ1-1, with 7 bases lining up with TRBD1. V shed 4 bases and J 2 bases; nucleotides not matched to a gene: 4. CDR1 and CDR2 from the germline V gene are SGHNT and YENEEA. The CDR3 is 14 amino acids. The CDR3 DNA sequence: TGTGCCAGCAGCTCCCGGACAGGCAACACTGAAGCTTTCTTT. Translation: CASSSRTGNTEAFF.

V gene TRBV27 combines with J gene TRBJ1-2; 9 bases are shared with TRBD1. The V segment lost 4 bases and the J segment 4 bases; nucleotides outside the gene matches: 4. CDR3 length: 14 residues. CDR1 and CDR2 (germline): MNHEY, SMNVEV (reference sequence). DNA for the CDR3: TGTGCCAGCAGTTGGGACAGGGCAACCTATGGCTACACCTTC. It codes for CASSWDRATYGYTF.

The rearrangement uses TRBV7-2 and TRBJ2-1, with D unclear. Germline V gene sequence: CDR1 SGHTA, CDR2 FQGNSA. Trimming took 5 bases from V and 0 from J, leaving 11 bases between them. The CDR3 is 15 amino acids. CDR3 amino acids: CASSPAASSYNEQFF. Written as DNA, the CDR3 is TGTGCCAGCAGCCCGGCGGCAAGCTCCTACAATGAGCAGTTCTTC.

The chain employs TRBV19 and TRBJ2-7; 7 bases agree with TRBD1. With 5 bases clipped from V and 5 bases from J, the junction kept 9 bases outside the gene matches. The length of the CDR3 is 14 residues. From germline, CDR1 is LNHDA and CDR2 SQIVND (reference sequence). CDR3 nucleotides: TGTGCCAGTAGTCCCCAGGGGGTAATTAACGAGCAGTACTTC. This encodes CASSPQGVINEQYF.

V and J are TRBV29-1 and TRBJ2-1, with TRBD2 identical over 7 bases. This CDR3 is built from 12 residues. The germline V gene encodes CDR1 SQVTM and CDR2 ANQGSEA. Trimming removed 6 bases from V and 4 bases from J; junction bases left unmatched: 3. The CDR3 DNA is TGCAGCGTCGGGACTACTTACAATGAGCAGTTCTTC. The encoded protein is CSVGTTYNEQFF.

The rearrangement uses TRBV11-2 and TRBJ2-7, with D possibly matching TRBD2 (5 bases). Germline CDR1 is SGHAT and CDR2 is FQNNGV. The CDR3 spans 15 residues. Between the trimmed V and J ends, which lost 5 bases and 3 bases, there was a span of 17 bases. The CDR3 nucleotides are TGTGCCAGCAGCCCATTGGGGAGCAGACACTACGAGCAGTACTTC. The encoded protein is CASSPLGSRHYEQYF.

This clone appeared a single time. The rearrangement uses TRBV6-5 and TRBJ2-7; 8 bases are shared with TRBD1. Germline-derived CDR1 and CDR2 are MNHEY and SVGAGI. The V segment lost 5 bases and the J segment 5 bases; nucleotides outside the gene matches: 11. The CDR3 loop spans 15 amino acids. The CDR3 DNA is TGTGCCAGCAGTCCCGCCGCAGGGGGCTTCCACGAGCAGTACTTC. Protein product: CASSPAAGGFHEQYF.

The table lists this clone with a few counts. The chain couples TRBV6-5 to TRBJ2-7; D is uncertain. The CDR3 runs 14 residues. Per the germline V gene, CDR1 is MNHEY and CDR2 is SVGAGI. V lost 2 bases and J lost 1, with 9 bases in between. The CDR3 reads CASSYRPGSYEQYF. CDR3 in DNA: TGTGCCAGCAGTTACCGCCCAGGATCCTACGAGCAGTACTTC.

The chain employs TRBV7-2 and TRBJ1-2, with D possibly being TRBD1 (6 bases). V lost 1 base to trimming and J lost 6 bases, with 12 bases between them. The germline V gene has CDR1 SGHTA and CDR2 FQGNSA. The CDR3 covers 14 residues. The CDR3 region is CASSLENRAHGYTF. Here the CDR3 DNA reads TGTGCCAGCAGCTTAGAGAACAGGGCTCATGGCTACACCTTC.

This clone was seen a single time. The chain carries TRBV5-4 and TRBJ2-7; possibly TRBD2 for D (5 bases). CDR3 length: 13 amino acids. Trimming stripped 2 bases from V and 5 bases from J, with 11 bases between. CDR1 and CDR2 from the germline V gene are SGHNT and YYREEE (reference sequence). The CDR3 DNA reads as TGTGCCAGCAGCTTAGTGACTACACACGAGCAGTACTTC. This codes for CASSLVTTHEQYF.

The rearrangement joins TRBV11-2 to TRBJ2-1; 10 bases agree with TRBD2. CDR1 is SGHAT and CDR2 is FQNNGV in the germline V gene. This CDR3 has 18 residues. Germline trimming cut 1 base from V and 8 bases from J; bases unmatched to any gene: 14. CDR3 in amino acids: CASSLAILAGLPVDEQFF. As DNA, the CDR3 is TGTGCCAGCAGCTTAGCTATACTAGCGGGACTCCCCGTAGATGAGCAGTTCTTC.

The chain has TRBV21-1 and TRBJ2-1. TRBV21-1 is assigned pseudogene status. This CDR3 spans 15 amino acids. CDR3 amino acids: CASSKALGRLCEQFF. In DNA, the CDR3 is TGTGCCAGCAGCAAAGCGCTCGGCAGATTGTGTGAGCAGTTCTTC.

This clone was seen a handful of times. The chain uses TRBV7-8 and TRBJ2-2, with D unclear. The CDR3 covers 15 residues. Germline CDR1 is SGHVS and CDR2 is FQNEAQ. V was trimmed by 3 bases and J by 6 bases, leaving 14 bases between them. The CDR3 region has the DNA TGTGCCAGCAGCTTGGTGGAAAGAGTGTCCGGGGAGCTGTTTTTT. Its translation: CASSLVERVSGELFF.

The CDR3 region is CASSQAYQPQHF. CDR3 nucleotide sequence: TGTGCCAGCAGTCAAGCGTATCAGCCCCAGCATTTT. This chain joins TRBV6-6 and TRBJ1-5; no firm D call. In germline, CDR1 is MNHNY, CDR2 SVGAGI (reference sequence). This CDR3 contains 12 residues. V lost 5 bases and J lost 5, with 7 bases in between.